This passage covers 10 T cell receptor beta chains from one sample sequenced in a study of cytomegalovirus exposure and HLA in healthy donors (TCRdb year 2017). Libraries were constructed by the immunoSEQ multiplex PCR assay. For the multiplex PCR, a mixture combining 60 forward primers for TCR Vbeta segments and 13 reverse primers for TCR Jbeta segments was used. Imported from immuneACCESS, the table was reduced by TCRdb to in-frame sequences with V and J called. These copies leave out some clones; in studies compared against another copy, an unresolved V gene accounts for under half, and the cause of the remainder is not known. The sample contains fewer than 200,000 clones, more than 70% of them found a single time. The top ten hold approximately 1.8% of the sample. Sequencing was done on a sample of PBMCs. These receptor sequences come from a man aged 40-49 years in good health and CMV-seropositive.

The chain has TRBV27 and TRBJ2-7; D is uncertain. CDR1 and CDR2 from the germline V gene are MNHEY and SMNVEV (reference sequence). Trimming removed 2 bases at V and 2 bases at J, with 19 bases between. The CDR3 extends over 17 amino acids. The CDR3 sequence is CASSLTDPNGEAYEQYF. The CDR3 DNA reads as TGTGCCAGCAGTTTAACTGACCCCAACGGTGAGGCCTACGAGCAGTACTTC.

The rearrangement links TRBV5-4 to TRBJ1-2; 7 nucleotides agree with TRBD1. Germline assignment: CDR1 SGHNT and CDR2 YYREEE (reference sequence). V dropped 1 base and J dropped 4; count of bases not matched to a gene: 7. The CDR3 loop spans 15 amino acids. The CDR3 nucleotides read TGTGCCAGCAGCTTGACCGGGACAGCTAGCTATGGCTACACCTTC. It codes for CASSLTGTASYGYTF.

V and J are TRBV28 and TRBJ1-2, with a weak D call TRBD1 (5 bases). Between the trimmed V and J ends, which lost 5 bases and 0 bases, there was a span of 13 bases. Germline assignment: CDR1 MDHEN and CDR2 SYDVKM. This CDR3 is built from 15 residues. The CDR3 sequence: CASSTRDWSNYGYTF. CDR3 nucleotide sequence: TGTGCCAGCAGTACTCGGGACTGGTCTAACTATGGCTACACCTTC.

The chain joins TRBV5-4 to TRBJ2-5, with TRBD1 matching 9 bases. Germline V lookup: CDR1 SGHNT, CDR2 YYREEE (reference sequence). CDR3 length: 15 amino acids. V lost 5 bases to trimming and J lost 5 bases; unmatched junction nucleotides: 10. CDR3 in DNA: TGTGCCAGCAGACCCGGGACAGGGCTGGAGGAGACCCAGTACTTC. Translated, it gives CASRPGTGLEETQYF.

This chain joins TRBV12-5 and TRBJ1-5; 7 bases line up with TRBD1. Losses at the gene ends were 2 bases for V and 4 bases for J; bases not matched to a gene: 20. The CDR3 runs to 20 residues. Germline CDR1 reads LGHNT; CDR2 reads FRNRAP. CDR3 amino acids: CASGLPHPDSDRDRNQPQHF. CDR3 bases: TGTGCTAGTGGTTTGCCACACCCCGACTCCGACAGGGATCGAAATCAGCCCCAGCATTTT. Combining the CDR3 with reference TRBV12-5 and TRBJ1-5 gives the whole variable domain DARVTQTPRHKVTEMGQEVTMRCQPILGHNTVFWYRQTMMQGLELLAYFRNRAPLDDSGMPKDRFSAEMPDATLATLKIQPSEPRDSAVYFCASGLPHPDSDRDRNQPQHFGDGTRLSIL.

CDR3 sequence reads: CASSPSSGQVSNEQFF. The CDR3 region has the DNA TGCGCCAGCAGCCCCTCGTCCGGACAGGTGTCCAATGAGCAGTTCTTC. This chain uses TRBV5-1 with TRBJ2-1, with 7 positions matching TRBD1. This CDR3 is built from 16 residues. Germline loops: CDR1 SGHRS, CDR2 YFSETQ. Unmatched junction bases numbered 13, after V lost 4 bases and J lost 6 bases.

The J gene is TRBJ2-5, the V gene TRBV2; 9 bases fit TRBD1. V gave up 6 bases and J gave up 5 bases; unmatched junction bases: 7. The CDR3 consists of 14 residues. Germline CDR1 reads SNHLY; CDR2 reads FYNNEI. This CDR3 is CASRKGQGGETQYF. For the CDR3, the DNA is TGTGCCAGCAGGAAGGGACAGGGAGGGGAGACCCAGTACTTC.

Notes on this clone: At one end the junction does not follow the germline gene, possibly because of a read error. The CDR3 DNA reads as TGTGCCAGCAGCGTTATCCTCCGGACAGCCCGCTTC. Its translation: CASSVILRTARF. The chain uses TRBV9 and TRBJ2-4, with D possibly TRBD1 on 6 matching bases. Germline V CDR1 and CDR2: SGDLS, YYNGEE. This CDR3 comprises 12 residues.

The rearrangement joins TRBV7-9 to TRBJ1-1; D gene ambiguous. The CDR3 extends over 15 amino acids. The V end lost 2 bases, the J end lost 1 base, and 11 bases lay between the germline ends. Germline V lookup: CDR1 SEHNR, CDR2 FQNEAQ (reference sequence). CDR3 residues: CASSLIIGGNTEAFF. The CDR3 nucleotides are TGTGCCAGCAGCTTAATCATTGGCGGGAACACTGAAGCTTTCTTT.

V usage is TRBV7-9 and J usage is TRBJ2-7; the match to TRBD1 covers 7 bases. V lost 0 bases to trimming and J lost 6 bases; unmatched junction nucleotides: 8. CDR1 SEHNR and CDR2 FQNEAQ come from the germline V gene (reference sequence). The CDR3 totals 15 residues. The CDR3 bases are TGTGCCAGCAGCTTAGCGGACAGGTCCGTGGGCGAGCAGTACTTC. Its protein is CASSLADRSVGEQYF.